Listed below are T cell receptor beta chains from one sample, sequenced in a study of metastatic and nonmetastatic thyroid tumors. MiXCR reprocessed the PCR reads for TCRdb. Of about 33,000 clones in the sample, 15% to 20% were seen once. Sequencing was carried out using blood. Every receptor here comes from a female donor with papillary thyroid cancer or a benign thyroid nodule (not recorded which). Some clones in this sample may be carry-over from other donors' samples. Each CDR3 is given with its conserved first and last residue. Each record gives: V gene, D gene, J gene, clone size, CDR3 protein, CDR3 DNA. A D gene is named only where the DNA matches it firmly. Clone size appears in some rows only: once, few, many, or a class for an expanded clone.

v_call: TRBV6-4; d_call: TRBD2; j_call: TRBJ2-1; clone_size: once; cdr3_aa: CASRDSSGSDNEQFF; cdr3_nt: TGTGCCAGCAGAGACTCTAGCGGCTCCGACAATGAGCAGTTCTTC
v_call: TRBV19; d_call: .; j_call: TRBJ2-6; clone_size: .; cdr3_aa: CASSIWGYSGANVLTF; cdr3_nt: TGTGCCAGTAGTATCTGGGGCTACTCTGGGGCCAACGTCCTGACTTTC
v_call: TRBV5-1; d_call: TRBD2; j_call: TRBJ2-3; clone_size: many; cdr3_aa: CASSSAGRGTDTQYF; cdr3_nt: TGCGCCAGCAGCTCGGCAGGGAGGGGCACAGATACGCAGTATTTT
v_call: TRBV12-3/TRBV12-4; d_call: TRBD1; j_call: TRBJ1-4; clone_size: few; cdr3_aa: CASSRGGTGTFF; cdr3_nt: TGTGCCAGCAGTCGCGGGGGGACAGGGACGTTTTTT
v_call: TRBV24-1; d_call: TRBD1; j_call: TRBJ1-5; clone_size: medium-sized; cdr3_aa: CATSEGGQGNQPQHF; cdr3_nt: TGTGCCACCAGTGAAGGGGGACAGGGGAATCAGCCCCAGCATTTT
v_call: TRBV15; d_call: .; j_call: TRBJ2-3; clone_size: many; cdr3_aa: CATSGSTGSTDTQYF; cdr3_nt: TGTGCCACCAGCGGTTCGACAGGTAGCACAGATACGCAGTATTTT
v_call: TRBV20-1; d_call: TRBD2; j_call: TRBJ2-2; clone_size: .; cdr3_aa: CSARDSVRLAGAWRAGELFF; cdr3_nt: TGCAGTGCTAGAGATAGCGTACGTCTAGCGGGAGCCTGGCGGGCAGGGGAGCTGTTTTTT
v_call: TRBV4-3; d_call: .; j_call: TRBJ1-1; clone_size: many; cdr3_aa: CASSQKGTGNTEAFF; cdr3_nt: TGCGCCAGCAGCCAGAAGGGGACGGGGAACACTGAAGCTTTCTTT
v_call: TRBV20-1; d_call: .; j_call: TRBJ2-3; clone_size: .; cdr3_aa: CSARDWGGMPDTQYF; cdr3_nt: TGCAGTGCTAGAGATTGGGGCGGGATGCCAGATACGCAGTATTTT
v_call: TRBV20-1; d_call: .; j_call: TRBJ1-5; clone_size: many; cdr3_aa: CSATTLRGSNQPQHF; cdr3_nt: TGCAGTGCTACTACGCTGAGGGGAAGCAATCAGCCCCAGCATTTT
v_call: TRBV7-2; d_call: .; j_call: TRBJ1-1; clone_size: many; cdr3_aa: CASSLIIGNTEAFF; cdr3_nt: TGTGCCAGCAGCTTAATTATAGGAAACACCGAAGCTTTCTTT
v_call: TRBV5-1; d_call: TRBD1; j_call: TRBJ2-1; clone_size: many; cdr3_aa: CASSPSGQGFGEQFF; cdr3_nt: TGCGCCAGCAGCCCTTCCGGACAGGGGTTCGGTGAGCAGTTCTTC
v_call: TRBV20-1; d_call: TRBD1; j_call: TRBJ1-1; clone_size: many; cdr3_aa: CSAPRTGANTEAFF; cdr3_nt: TGCAGTGCTCCCAGGACAGGGGCGAACACTGAAGCTTTCTTT